A selection of T cell receptor beta chains follows, all from one sample in a study of OX40 agonist ivuxolimab in advanced cancers. The repertoire was sequenced with immunoSEQ multiplex PCR; TCRdb's copy has only in-frame clones and lacks some. This table has about 68,000 clones, about nine tenths appearing once. This material consisted of CD4+ or CD8+ T cells sorted from blood, taken in a trial of the OX40 agonist ivuxolimab. The receptors come from an adult with an advanced solid tumor such as melanoma, head and neck, liver or kidney cancer. CDR3s include the opening cysteine and the closing phenylalanine or tryptophan. D genes are given only for firm matches. Not all rows give a size; the values are once, few, many and, for expanded clones, a class.

V gene	clone size	J gene	D gene	CDR3 DNA	CDR3 protein
TRBV14	NA	TRBJ1-4	TRBD1	TGTGCCAGCAGCCAAGACGTCGGGACAGGGTATATCGGGACTAATGAAAAACTGTTTTTT	CASSQDVGTGYIGTNEKLFF
TRBV18	NA	TRBJ2-2	TRBD2	TGTGCCAGCTCACCAGGACTAGCGGGAGTCAGCACCGGGGAGCTGTTTTTT	CASSPGLAGVSTGELFF
TRBV27	NA	TRBJ1-5	TRBD1	TGTGCCAGCAGTCTCACAGGGGCTAAGCCCCAGCATTTT	CASSLTGAKPQHF
TRBV6-5	NA	TRBJ1-4	NA	TGTGCCGAATCCCCAGGGGAGACTAATGAAAAACTGTTTTTT	CAESPGETNEKLFF
TRBV5-6	once	TRBJ1-1	NA	TGTGCCAGCAGCTTGGCGGCAGGCCGTGTGGCTGAAGCTTTCTTT	CASSLAAGRVAEAFF
TRBV28	NA	TRBJ2-1	TRBD2	TGTGCCAGCAGTCCCAAGCGACTAGCGGCCTACAATGAGCAGTTCTTC	CASSPKRLAAYNEQFF
TRBV6-4	few	TRBJ2-1	TRBD1	TGTGCCAGCAGTTCCGGGACAGGGATGTTCAATGAGCAGTTCTTC	CASSSGTGMFNEQFF
TRBV6-6	NA	TRBJ1-1	TRBD1	TGTGCCAGCAGTTACACACAGGGGCGGAACACTGAAGCTTTCTTT	CASSYTQGRNTEAFF
TRBV6-5	NA	TRBJ1-6	TRBD1	TGTGCCAGCAGTACGGACAGGGGGCAGGCTGTCCACTTT	CASSTDRGQAVHF
TRBV10-3	NA	TRBJ1-5	NA	TGTGCCATCAGTGGGGGCCCATCCAGCAATCAGCCCCAGCATTTT	CAISGGPSSNQPQHF
TRBV6-1	NA	TRBJ1-3	NA	TGTGCCAGCAGCCGGGGGGGAGGGGCTGGAAACACCATATATTTT	CASSRGGGAGNTIYF
TRBV2	NA	TRBJ2-7	NA	TGTGCCAGCAGGCCCTACGGCGTAGCCTACGAGCAGTACTTC	CASRPYGVAYEQYF
TRBV7-2	NA	TRBJ2-2	TRBD2	TGTGCCAGCAGCTTTTTTTCTGGCGGGAGCTCCCCCGGGGAGCTGTTTTTT	CASSFFSGGSSPGELFF
TRBV7-9	NA	TRBJ1-1	NA	TGTGCCAGTCAGGGAGGTAACACTGAAGCTTTCTTT	CASQGGNTEAFF
TRBV23-1	NA	TRBJ2-3	NA	TGCGCCAGCAGTCACCGGGAGACTAGCACAGATACGCAGTATTTT	CASSHRETSTDTQYF
TRBV12-5	NA	TRBJ2-3	TRBD2	TGTGCTAGTGGACCAAATCTAGCGGGAAGCACAGATACGCAGTATTTT	CASGPNLAGSTDTQYF
TRBV6-5	NA	TRBJ2-2	TRBD2	TGTGCCAGCAGTCCGCTGGGGGGGAGCACCGGGGAGCTGTTTTTT	CASSPLGGSTGELFF
TRBV6-1	NA	TRBJ1-4	NA	TGTGCCAGCAGTGAACCCAGGGGAACTAATGAAAAACTGTTTTTT	CASSEPRGTNEKLFF
TRBV20-1	NA	TRBJ2-1	NA	TGCAGTGCTAGCGGCTACAATGAGCAGTTCTTC	CSASGYNEQFF
TRBV5-6	NA	TRBJ2-3	TRBD2	TGTGCCAGCAGCCCGACTAGGGAGGGTACGCAGTATTTT	CASSPTREGTQYF
TRBV5-1	NA	TRBJ2-2	NA	TGCGCCAGCAGCTTGGGACCACCCGGGGAGCTGTTTTTT	CASSLGPPGELFF
TRBV2	NA	TRBJ1-5	TRBD1	TGTGCCAGCAGTGCCGACAGGGTCAATCAGCCCCAGCATTTT	CASSADRVNQPQHF
TRBV18	NA	TRBJ2-7	NA	TGTGCCAGCTCACCATTGCCGAACTACGAGCAGTACTTC	CASSPLPNYEQYF
TRBV6-1	NA	TRBJ1-1	NA	TGTGCCAGCAGTAGTCCGGGGGCGAACACTGAAGCTTTCTTT	CASSSPGANTEAFF